This T cell receptor beta chain was sequenced in a study of T-cell memory formation after mild COVID-19. Study-wide results and caveats: While clones contracting from day 15 to 85 were balanced between CD4 and CD8, later expanders leaned CD4+.

The length of the CDR3 is 13 residues. Trimming at V came to 2 bases and at J to 8 bases, leaving 0 bases not matched to a gene. CDR1 and CDR2 (germline): SEHNR, FQNEAQ (reference sequence). This clonotype was counted only a few times. Its antigen is undetermined. Constant-segment primers were used for 5'RACE, and the resulting TCR alpha and TCR beta cDNA libraries carried sample barcodes and UMIs. TCRdb redid the calling of the 5' RACE reads with MiXCR, one entry per CDR3 protein. The sample includes around 200,000 distinct CDR3 sequences, 18% seen only once; the top ten take 3.9%. Sequencing was done on a sample of PBMCs or a T cell subset sorted from them (not recorded which). This clonotype was obtained from a man younger than 35 who had mild COVID-19 (a few samples of this study predate the infection). Cell type and time point are not known. The chain links TRBV7-9 to TRBJ1-6, with 7 bases identical to TRBD1. The CDR3 DNA is TGTGCCAGCAGCTTACAGGGGGATTCACCCCTCCACTTT. Protein sequence: CASSLQGDSPLHF.